This T cell receptor (beta chain) was identified during a study of T-cell memory formation after mild COVID-19. On this clonotype itself: Its antigen is currently unknown.

Notes on the study in general: Contracting clones localized mainly to CM and EM when CD4+ and mainly to EMRA when CD8+.

Germline V gene sequence: CDR1 KGHDR, CDR2 SFDVKD. CDR3 length: 13 amino acids. The germline V and J ends were trimmed by 3 bases and 6 bases, with 9 bases remaining between them. TCRdb redid the calling of the 5' RACE reads with MiXCR, one entry per CDR3 protein. The table lists approximately 260,000 distinct CDR3 sequences, roughly 18% of them singletons. The clonotype originates from a man younger than 35 who had mild COVID-19 (a few samples of this study predate the infection). Cell type and time point are not known. The chain combines TRBV24-1 with TRBJ2-3; D not resolved. The sample comprised PBMCs or a T cell subset sorted from them (not recorded which). CDR3 bases: TGTGCCACCAGTGATCCGCCCCTTGATACGCAGTATTTT. Its translation: CATSDPPLDTQYF.